This T cell receptor beta chain was recovered during a study of blood T cell repertoires in COVID-19. As for the study in general: COVID-19 samples, acute and convalescent, were from the United States, Italy and Spain. T cells, B-cell-depleted T cells, or PBMCs provided the cDNA or gDNA that served as material.

The repertoire was sequenced with immunoSEQ multiplex PCR; TCRdb's copy has only in-frame clones and lacks some. The sample holds 100,000 to 150,000 clones, more than 80% seen once. The germline gives CDR1 SEHNR, CDR2 FQNEAQ (reference sequence). The CDR3 contains 15 residues. V gave up 3 bases and J gave up 6 bases, with 16 bases separating them. This clonotype was sampled from an elderly woman with COVID-19, enrolled during active disease. The J gene is TRBJ2-3, the V gene TRBV7-9; D not certain. The sample taken for sequencing was peripheral blood. For the CDR3, the DNA is TGTGCCAGCAGCTTTTACAGACCGGAAGTGGATACGCAGTATTTT. Translating gives CASSFYRPEVDTQYF.